A single sample gave rise to the 9 T cell receptor beta chains below, sequenced in a study of shared clonotypes between healthy human individuals. Clones were sequenced by immunoSEQ multiplex PCR, and TCRdb holds only the in-frame ones, with some missing. The sample has 1.5 million to 2.5 million clones; around 96% are singletons. The naive CD8 subset, CD45RO-negative cells positively selected for CCR7, excluded terminally differentiated effector memory CD45RA+ cells. The sample was naive CD8+ T cells sorted from blood. These receptor sequences come from a man younger than 35 in good health.

The genes are TRBV2 and TRBJ1-2; 7 bases line up with TRBD1. The CDR3 totals 15 residues. CDR1 is SNHLY and CDR2 is FYNNEI in the germline V gene. The V gene end was trimmed by 4 bases and the J gene end by 0 bases; junction bases not matched to a gene: 5. The CDR3 nucleotides read TGTGCCAGCAGTGCAGGGACAGCCTCTAACTATGGCTACACCTTC. This gives the protein CASSAGTASNYGYTF.

The gene calls are TRBV10-3 and TRBJ1-2, with unresolved D. Germline V gene lookup returns CDR1 ENHRY and CDR2 SYGVKD. This CDR3 is built from 12 residues. Between the trimmed V and J ends, which lost 2 bases and 6 bases, there was a span of 7 bases. The CDR3 bases are TGTGCCATCAGTGAGGTAGGCGATGGCTACACCTTC. Protein product: CAISEVGDGYTF.

This clone was seen once. The CDR3 loop is CASSSTANGSGTDTQYF. In DNA, the CDR3 is TGTGCCAGCAGCTCCACCGCTAACGGGAGCGGCACAGATACGCAGTATTTT. This chain uses TRBV11-2 with TRBJ2-3; a weak D match, TRBD2 (6 bases). V dropped 4 bases and J dropped 1 base, with 18 bases sitting between them. The CDR3 length is 17 residues. Germline assignment: CDR1 SGHAT and CDR2 FQNNGV.

The DNA of the CDR3 is TGTGCCAGCAGTGAAGGGGGACTAGCAGATACGCAGTATTTT. Translated: CASSEGGLADTQYF. The rearrangement joins TRBV2 to TRBJ2-3; TRBD2 agrees at 8 bases. The trim removed 1 base at V and 4 bases at J, leaving 1 base unmatched. This CDR3 comprises 14 residues. CDR1 is SNHLY and CDR2 is FYNNEI in the germline V gene.

The J gene is TRBJ1-2, the V gene TRBV19; D remains unclear. Germline V gives CDR1 LNHDA, CDR2 SQIVND (reference sequence). V lost 3 bases and J 0 bases, leaving 14 bases between the germline ends. There are 16 residues in the CDR3. CDR3 nucleotides: TGTGCCAGTAGTATCGATACAGAACAAGCTAACTATGGCTACACCTTC. Amino acids: CASSIDTEQANYGYTF.

Concerning this clone itself: At the DNA level, this CDR3 is encoded by other sequences in the same sample as well. The chain joins TRBV27 to TRBJ2-7, with unresolved D. The CDR3 is 12 residues long. V dropped 5 bases and J dropped 7 bases, with 12 bases sitting between them. CDR1 and CDR2 from the germline V gene are MNHEY and SMNVEV (reference sequence). This chain's CDR3 is CASSLLGGEQYF. The CDR3 nucleotides read TGTGCCAGCAGTCTCCTCGGTGGGGAGCAGTACTTC.

V and J are TRBV30 and TRBJ1-6; tentatively, D is TRBD1 (5 bases). Germline CDR1 is GTSNPN and CDR2 is SVGIG (reference sequence). V was cut by 0 bases and J by 3 bases, with 15 bases left in between. The CDR3 is made up of 17 amino acids. CDR3 in DNA: TGTGCCTGGAGTGTACTTACGGGGACCGTCTATAATTCACCCCTCCACTTT. Protein: CAWSVLTGTVYNSPLHF. Full variable domain (rest looked up from reference TRBV30 and TRBJ1-6): SQTIHQWPATLVQPVGSPLSLECTVEGTSNPNLYWYRQAAGRGLQLLFYSVGIGQISSEVPQNLSASRPQDRQFILSSKKLLLSDSGFYLCAWSVLTGTVYNSPLHFGNGTRLTVT.

V is TRBV7-9 and J is TRBJ2-7; D call uncertain. Trimming took off 8 bases at V and 3 bases at J, with 14 bases between the two ends. This CDR3 has 13 amino acids. Germline CDR1 and CDR2: SEHNR and FQNEAQ (reference sequence). The CDR3 coding sequence is TGTGCCAGCGCCATGGGGTTGAACTACGAGCAGTACTTC. It is translated as CASAMGLNYEQYF. Combining the CDR3 with reference TRBV7-9 and TRBJ2-7 gives the whole variable domain DTGVSQNPRHKITKRGQNVTFRCDPISEHNRLYWYRQTLGQGPEFLTYFQNEAQLEKSRLLSDRFSAERPKGSFSTLEIQRTEQGDSAMYLCASAMGLNYEQYFGPGTRLTVT.

CDR3 loop: CASSSGLAGGDNEQFF. The DNA of the CDR3 is TGTGCCAGCAGTTCGGGACTAGCGGGAGGGGACAATGAGCAGTTCTTC. This sequence joins TRBV6-6 and TRBJ2-1, with 16 bases lining up with TRBD2. Germline CDR1 and CDR2: MNHNY and SVGAGI (reference sequence). This CDR3 spans 16 amino acids. The junction had 2 bases not matched to a gene; V was cut back by 4 bases and J by 5 bases.